Below are 21 T cell receptor beta chains sequenced from a single sample in a study of T-cell memory formation after mild COVID-19. TCRdb re-derived calls from the 5' RACE reads in MiXCR, one entry per CDR3 protein. The profile shows around 30,000 distinct CDR3 sequences, 9% to 15% of them singletons. The specimen sequenced was PBMCs or a T cell subset sorted from them (not recorded which). The receptors were sampled from an adult woman who had mild COVID-19 (a few samples of this study predate the infection). Cell type and time point are not known.

This clonotype was picked up many times. CDR3 DNA: TGTGCCAGCAGCCCTAACACTGGTTCTAGCACAGATACGCAGTATTTT. This sequence encodes CASSPNTGSSTDTQYF. The J gene is TRBJ2-3, the V gene TRBV7-2; D gene unclear. Germline CDR1 reads SGHTA; CDR2 reads FQGNSA. The CDR3 covers 16 residues. Trimming pared 5 bases from V and 0 bases from J, leaving 15 bases between.

This clonotype was found many times. V usage is TRBV18 and J usage is TRBJ1-5; 8 bases align to TRBD1. The junction had 12 bases not matched to a gene; V was cut back by 3 bases and J by 2 bases. The CDR3 sequence is 18 residues long. Germline values: CDR1 KGHSH, CDR2 LQKENI. The CDR3 region is CASSPTSEMDRGNQPQHF. The CDR3 DNA reads TGTGCCAGCTCACCGACCAGTGAGATGGACAGGGGCAATCAGCCCCAGCATTTT.

This clonotype was found many times. This chain uses TRBV11-1 with TRBJ2-7; 7 bases align to TRBD1. The germline V gene encodes CDR1 SGHAT and CDR2 FQDESV (reference sequence). The V segment lost 5 bases and the J segment 3 bases; nucleotides outside the gene matches: 13. The CDR3 covers 16 residues. CDR3 region: CASSPSRGRQGYEQYF. CDR3 bases: TGTGCCAGCAGCCCTAGTAGAGGCCGACAGGGCTACGAGCAGTACTTC. Full variable domain (remainder filled in from reference TRBV11-1 and TRBJ2-7): EAEVAQSPRYKITEKSQAVAFWCDPISGHATLYWYRQILGQGPELLVQFQDESVVDDSQLPKDRFSAERLKGVDSTLKIQPAELGDSAMYLCASSPSRGRQGYEQYFGPGTRLTVT.

The chain carries TRBV6-1 and TRBJ2-7; possibly TRBD1 for D (6 bases). V shed 7 bases and J shed 3 bases, with 13 bases lying between them. The CDR3 covers 13 residues. Germline CDR1 reads MNHNS; CDR2 reads SASEGT. The CDR3 spells CASKQGIVYEQYF. The DNA for the CDR3 is TGTGCCAGCAAACAGGGAATTGTCTACGAGCAGTACTTC.

Many counts were recorded for this clonotype. The gene calls are TRBV24-1 and TRBJ2-3; D is undetermined. Germline V gene data show CDR1 as KGHDR and CDR2 as SFDVKD. The germline V and J ends were trimmed by 4 bases and 10 bases, with 14 bases remaining between them. The CDR3 runs 13 residues. For the CDR3, the DNA is TGTGCCACCAGTGACGTCGCCCTTGCTGCGCAGTATTTT. The encoded protein is CATSDVALAAQYF.

This clonotype was recorded at least ten times. The rearrangement uses TRBV7-3 and TRBJ2-3; D could derive from TRBD1 or TRBD2 (5 bases each). CDR3 size: 15 residues. In germline, CDR1 is SGHTA, CDR2 FQGTGA. The V gene lost 4 bases and the J gene lost 0 bases, with 11 bases spanning the gap. CDR3 nucleotides: TGTGCCAGCAGCTCGGACACTAGAAGCACAGATACGCAGTATTTT. Translated, it gives CASSSDTRSTDTQYF.

The chain has TRBV24-1 and TRBJ2-2; D may correspond to TRBD1 or TRBD2 (6 bases each). This CDR3 contains 18 residues. From germline, CDR1 is KGHDR and CDR2 SFDVKD. The V gene lost 2 bases and the J gene lost 4 bases, with 19 bases spanning the gap. The chain's CDR3 is CATSDSVLRGLSTGELFF. In DNA form, the CDR3 reads TGTGCCACCAGTGATTCGGTCCTTCGGGGGCTAAGCACCGGGGAGCTGTTTTTT.

This clonotype came up a few times. The chain employs TRBV5-1 and TRBJ2-1; no definite D call. V was trimmed by 7 bases and J by 4 bases, leaving 12 bases between them. CDR1 is SGHRS, CDR2 YFSETQ, per germline. The CDR3 extends over 13 amino acids. The CDR3 here is CASRSTMYNEQFF. Written as DNA, the CDR3 is TGCGCCAGCCGGTCAACGATGTACAATGAGCAGTTCTTC.

This clonotype appeared many times. The rearrangement uses TRBV5-6 and TRBJ2-3; TRBD2 aligns across 8 bases. The CDR3 has 16 amino acids. Trimming at V came to 3 bases and at J to 6 bases, leaving 12 bases not matched to a gene. Germline V CDR1 and CDR2: SGHDT, YYEEEE. CDR3 sequence: CASSSLGLDDGDTQYF. As DNA, the CDR3 is TGTGCCAGCAGCTCCTTGGGACTAGATGATGGGGATACGCAGTATTTT.

This clonotype was observed at least ten times. V usage is TRBV10-3 and J usage is TRBJ2-7, with TRBD2 as a possible D gene (7 bases). V dropped 3 bases and J dropped 5 bases, with 14 bases sitting between them. The CDR3 runs 14 residues. Germline V CDR1 and CDR2: ENHRY, SYGVKD. CDR3 in amino acids: CAISDRGARDEQYF. DNA for the CDR3: TGTGCCATCAGTGACCGGGGGGCCCGGGACGAGCAGTACTTC.

This clonotype was seen more than once but under ten times. V and J are TRBV5-4 and TRBJ2-2, with a tentative D call TRBD2 (6 bases). V was shortened by 6 bases and J by 0 bases, with 15 bases between the two germline ends. CDR1 is SGHNT and CDR2 is YYREEE in the germline V gene (reference sequence). The CDR3 runs to 16 residues. The CDR3 loop reads CASMERRGANTGELFF. Here the CDR3 DNA reads TGTGCCAGCATGGAGCGGAGGGGAGCGAACACCGGGGAGCTGTTTTTT.

The table lists this clonotype with many counts. The chain employs TRBV20-1 and TRBJ2-3; D perhaps matches TRBD2 (6 bases). CDR1 and CDR2 from the germline V gene are DFQATT and SNEGSKA (reference sequence). V shed 0 bases and J shed 3 bases, with 19 bases lying between them. The CDR3 length is 17 residues. CDR3 amino acids: CSARDIYERAETDTQYF. The CDR3 DNA reads as TGCAGTGCTAGAGATATCTATGAGCGGGCGGAGACAGATACGCAGTATTTT.

This chain uses TRBV20-1 with TRBJ1-1; a possible D gene is TRBD1 (5 bases). This CDR3 spans 14 amino acids. Germline values: CDR1 DFQATT, CDR2 SNEGSKA (reference sequence). V was clipped by 1 base and J by 0 bases, with 9 bases between them. As DNA, the CDR3 is TGCAGTGCTAGAGGGGGACGGATGAACACTGAAGCTTTCTTT. Its protein product is CSARGGRMNTEAFF.

This clonotype has a count of ten or more. The chain couples TRBV19 to TRBJ1-1; no definite D call. Trimming removed 5 bases from V and 6 bases from J, with 16 bases in between. Per germline, CDR1 LNHDA and CDR2 SQIVND (reference sequence). The CDR3 length is 14 residues. This CDR3 is CASSVASGVPEAFF. In DNA, the CDR3 is TGTGCCAGTAGTGTGGCCTCGGGTGTTCCTGAAGCTTTCTTT.

This clonotype was seen repeatedly, ten times or more. The chain carries TRBV4-1 and TRBJ2-1; D remains unclear. The CDR3 length is 12 residues. The ends were cut back, 1 base at V and 8 bases at J, with 6 bases in the middle. CDR1 and CDR2 (germline): MGHRA, YSYEKL. CDR3 DNA sequence: TGCGCCAGCAGCCAAGTTTGGGATGAGCAGTTCTTC. It translates to CASSQVWDEQFF.

This clonotype was counted at least ten times. This chain links TRBV2 with TRBJ1-6, with 7 bases that match TRBD1. The CDR3 is made up of 16 amino acids. J lost 0 bases, V lost 6 bases, and 5 bases had no gene match. Germline V gene data show CDR1 as SNHLY and CDR2 as FYNNEI. In DNA form, the CDR3 reads TGTGCCAGCAGGCCACAGGGGAGCTCCTATAATTCACCCCTCCACTTT. Encoded protein: CASRPQGSSYNSPLHF.

In its sample, this clonotype was seen many times. The chain links TRBV20-1 to TRBJ2-1; 9 bases map to TRBD2. This CDR3 is built from 19 residues. From germline, CDR1 is DFQATT and CDR2 SNEGSKA (reference sequence). The J segment lost 8 bases and the V segment lost 1 base, leaving 21 bases of the junction unmatched. The CDR3 DNA is TGCAGTGCTAGAGTCCGAGCGGGGGGCTCTGAGCGGTCGTTTTATGAGCAGTTCTTC. Amino acid sequence: CSARVRAGGSERSFYEQFF.

The chain joins TRBV4-1 to TRBJ2-5, with 7 nucleotides matching TRBD2. There are 16 residues in the CDR3. V was pared by 4 bases and J by 0 bases, with 8 bases of the junction left unmatched. Germline V CDR1 and CDR2: MGHRA, YSYEKL. In nucleotides, the CDR3 is TGCGCCAGCAGCCCCGGGACTACCGTGTACCAAGAGACCCAGTACTTC. This codes for CASSPGTTVYQETQYF.

This clonotype was seen at least ten times. This chain uses TRBV12-3 or TRBV12-4 with TRBJ2-1; D is uncertain. V shed 11 bases and J shed 0 bases, with 14 bases lying between them. This CDR3 has 14 amino acids. The CDR3 DNA follows: TGTGCCGATTCGATGGGCGGCTCCTACAATGAGCAGTTCTTC. It codes for CADSMGGSYNEQFF.

This clonotype was seen repeatedly, ten times or more. The V gene is TRBV5-4, the J gene TRBJ2-2, with 9 bases fitting TRBD1. This CDR3 has 16 residues. The V and J ends lost 4 bases and 4 bases, in that order; junction bases with no gene match: 8. The V gene's germline CDR1 is SGHNT and CDR2 YYREEE (reference sequence). CDR3 coding DNA: TGTGCCAGCAGCCCGGACAGGGGTCTTGGCACCGGGGAGCTGTTTTTT. Its protein is CASSPDRGLGTGELFF. Variable domain in full (rest from reference TRBV5-4 and TRBJ2-2): ETGVTQSPTHLIKTRGQQVTLRCSSQSGHNTVSWYQQALGQGPQFIFQYYREEENGRGNFPPRFSGLQFPNYSSELNVNALELDDSALYLCASSPDRGLGTGELFFGEGSRLTVL.

This clonotype was detected ten times or more. This chain joins TRBV7-2 and TRBJ2-7, with 8 bases matching TRBD2. This CDR3 spans 16 amino acids. CDR1 and CDR2 (germline): SGHTA, FQGNSA. The trim removed 1 base at V and 2 bases at J, leaving 7 bases unmatched. CDR3 nucleotide sequence: TGTGCCAGCAGCTTAGTGGCTAGCGGGTTAACCTACGAGCAGTACTTC. Its translation is CASSLVASGLTYEQYF.